This entry lists 15 T cell receptor beta chains sequenced from one sample in a study of blood T cells in healthy people across ages. With a J-beta primer mix and a sample-barcoded 5' primer, a second PCR ran about 6 to 11 cycles. MiXCR was run by TCRdb on the 5' RACE reads, yielding one entry per CDR3 protein. The data hold just under 750,000 distinct CDR3 sequences, with 22% observed a single time. Sequenced input: blood. The receptors come from a man in his 70s in good health.

This chain uses TRBV7-9 with TRBJ2-5, with unresolved D. Between the trimmed V and J ends, which lost 4 bases and 5 bases, there was a span of 20 bases. This CDR3 has 16 amino acids. Germline loops: CDR1 SEHNR, CDR2 FQNEAQ (reference sequence). DNA for the CDR3: TGTGCCAGCAGCTCTACGGAGACGCGCCTAAGGGAGACCCAGTACTTC. Encoded protein: CASSSTETRLRETQYF.

This chain connects TRBV5-5 to TRBJ2-1; D is ambiguous. Germline assignment: CDR1 SGHKS and CDR2 YYEKEE (reference sequence). CDR3 size: 17 residues. Deletions cut 6 bases from V and 6 bases from J, with 25 bases between. DNA of the CDR3: TGTGCCAGCACCAGGACGCCCACACCCCCGGGCTCCAATGAGCAGTTCTTC. It yields the protein CASTRTPTPPGSNEQFF.

V gene TRBV18 combines with J gene TRBJ2-1; the match to TRBD2 covers 7 bases. The V and J ends lost 4 bases and 5 bases, in that order; junction bases with no gene match: 11. CDR1 is KGHSH, CDR2 LQKENI, per germline. The CDR3 runs 16 residues. The CDR3 nucleotides are TGTGCCAGCTCACGCCTCGGACTAGAGGCCCACAATGAGCAGTTCTTC. Encoded protein: CASSRLGLEAHNEQFF.

A word on this clonotype: A junction end diverges from the germline sequence, so it may reflect a read error. The chain employs TRBV18 and TRBJ2-3; 16 bases line up with TRBD2. The CDR3 contains 19 residues. Germline CDR1 reads KGHSH; CDR2 reads LQKENI. For the CDR3, the DNA is TGTGCCAGCTCACCGGGACTAGCGGGGGGGCCGAGTTCATCAGATACGCAGTACTTT. Its translation is CASSPGLAGGPSSSDTQYF. Filled out from reference TRBV18 and TRBJ2-3, the complete variable domain reads NAGVMQNPRHLVRRRGQEARLRCSPMKGHSHVYWYRQLPEEGLKFMVYLQKENIIDESGMPKERFSAEFPKEGPSILRIQQVVRGDSAAYFCASSPGLAGGPSSSDTQYFGPGTRLTVL.

V usage is TRBV24-1 and J usage is TRBJ2-5, with 8 bases identical to TRBD1. The CDR3 length is 15 residues. The V segment lost 2 bases and the J segment 6 bases; nucleotides outside the gene matches: 7. Germline CDR1 and CDR2: KGHDR and SFDVKD. The CDR3 DNA reads TGTGCCACCAGTGATTACCAGGGGGCTTTGAAGACCCAGTACTTC. Translation: CATSDYQGALKTQYF.

This clonotype was counted at least ten times. This rearrangement joins TRBV18 to TRBJ2-1, with 9 nucleotides matching TRBD1. Trimming took 5 bases from V and 4 from J; bases not matched to a gene: 3. This CDR3 spans 14 amino acids. Per germline, CDR1 KGHSH and CDR2 LQKENI. The CDR3 nucleotides read TGTGCCAGCTCATCCGGGACAGGGTACAATGAGCAGTTCTTC. Its protein product is CASSSGTGYNEQFF.

Here the CDR3 DNA reads TGCAGCGCTGGGGCGGCCAATCAGCCCCAGCATTTT. This gives the protein CSAGAANQPQHF. The genes are TRBV29-1 and TRBJ1-5; a weak D match, TRBD1 (5 bases). Trimming removed 7 bases at V and 3 bases at J, with 10 bases between. This CDR3 contains 12 residues. In germline, CDR1 is SQVTM, CDR2 ANQGSEA.

This clonotype was counted only a few times. The chain uses TRBV7-2 and TRBJ2-1, with 8 positions matching TRBD2. Germline CDR1 SGHTA, CDR2 FQGNSA. The V gene end was trimmed by 2 bases and the J gene end by 0 bases; junction bases not matched to a gene: 3. This CDR3 is 16 amino acids long. As DNA, the CDR3 is TGTGCCAGCAGCTTAATAGCGGGAAGCTCCTACAATGAGCAGTTCTTC. Translated: CASSLIAGSSYNEQFF. Using reference TRBV7-2 and TRBJ2-1 for the parts outside the CDR3, the full variable domain is GAGVSQSPSNKVTEKGKDVELRCDPISGHTALYWYRQSLGQGLEFLIYFQGNSAPDKSGLPSDRFSAERTGGSVSTLTIQRTQQEDSAVYLCASSLIAGSSYNEQFFGPGTRLTVL.

This clonotype was recorded many times. The chain uses TRBV28 and TRBJ2-5, with unresolved D. V dropped 4 bases and J dropped 9 bases, with 9 bases sitting between them. Germline-derived CDR1 and CDR2 are MDHEN and SYDVKM. This CDR3 is built from 11 residues. The CDR3 spells CASSSQTSQYF. The CDR3 DNA reads as TGTGCCAGCAGTTCTCAAACCTCCCAGTACTTC.

This chain links TRBV29-1 with TRBJ2-1, with TRBD1 identical over 7 bases. The DNA matches TRBJ2-5 better at its end, which makes the J call doubtful. The CDR3 length is 14 residues. The V gene's germline CDR1 is SQVTM and CDR2 ANQGSEA. The CDR3 protein is CSVRNRGGRETQYF. The CDR3 DNA reads as TGCAGCGTCCGGAACAGGGGTGGGCGGGAGACCCAGTACTTC.

The J gene is TRBJ2-5, the V gene TRBV27; 9 bases line up with TRBD2. Gene TRBJ2-7 matches the end of the DNA better, so the J call may be wrong. Germline V CDR1 and CDR2: MNHEY, SMNVEV (reference sequence). This CDR3 has 18 residues. In DNA form, the CDR3 reads TGTGCCAGCAGTCCGCTGCTAGCGGGGATGAGTATCGCCTACGAGCAGTACTTC. As protein: CASSPLLAGMSIAYEQYF.

The CDR3 coding sequence is TGTGCCAGCAGTTACAATCGGGTGGGGGGGGAAGGTAGTGACTACACCTTC. Residues: CASSYNRVGGEGSDYTF. The chain carries TRBV6-5 and TRBJ1-2, with D possibly being TRBD1 (5 bases). CDR3 length: 17 amino acids. Trimming left V 2 bases short and J 10 bases short, with 26 bases between. Germline V gives CDR1 MNHEY, CDR2 SVGAGI.

The chain is built from TRBV3-1 and TRBJ2-1, with 9 bases that match TRBD2. Germline CDR1 LGHDT, CDR2 YNNKEL (reference sequence). This CDR3 comprises 16 residues. Unmatched junction bases numbered 3, after V lost 1 base and J lost 2 bases. CDR3: CASSQGSSGAYNEQFF. In nucleotides, the CDR3 is TGTGCCAGCAGCCAAGGGTCTAGCGGGGCCTACAATGAGCAGTTCTTC.

The chain links TRBV20-1 to TRBJ1-2, with D maybe TRBD1 (5 bases). The CDR3 has 12 residues. The germline gives CDR1 DFQATT, CDR2 SNEGSKA (reference sequence). V was clipped by 8 bases and J by 3 bases, with 13 bases between them. This CDR3 reads CSQSWGDYGYTF. Written as DNA, the CDR3 is TGCAGTCAAAGTTGGGGGGACTATGGCTACACCTTC.

The rearrangement uses TRBV12-3 or TRBV12-4 and TRBJ2-3, with unresolved D. Trimming took off 10 bases at V and 4 bases at J, with 6 bases between the two ends. This CDR3 spans 10 amino acids. The DNA of the CDR3 is TGTGCCAACAAACCAGATACGCAGTATTTT. This translates into CANKPDTQYF.